This T cell receptor beta chain was profiled in a study of blood T cell repertoires in COVID-19. Study-level background: Sites in the United States, Italy and Spain provided acute and convalescent COVID-19 samples. From T cells, B-cell-depleted T cells, or PBMCs came the material, which was cDNA or gDNA.

Source study methods: Researchers report that nucleated cell counts were estimated from reference gene primer amplification. Assay used: immunoSEQ multiplex PCR; TCRdb lists only in-frame clones, some missing. V and J calls and clone size are given by that table; D and trimming were obtained from the DNA. Seen here are around 170,000 clones, under 85% observed once, and the top ten hold about an eighth. Germline V gene sequence: CDR1 KGHDR, CDR2 SFDVKD. Trimming took 3 bases from V and 2 from J, leaving 12 bases between them. The CDR3 is made up of 15 amino acids. V and J are TRBV24-1 and TRBJ2-5, with a weak D call TRBD2 (6 bases). The sequence came from a man in his 70s who had recovered from COVID-19. Sequencing used peripheral blood. CDR3 bases: TGTGCCACCAGTGATCCGGGGGACCCTCAAGAGACCCAGTACTTC. Protein sequence: CATSDPGDPQETQYF.